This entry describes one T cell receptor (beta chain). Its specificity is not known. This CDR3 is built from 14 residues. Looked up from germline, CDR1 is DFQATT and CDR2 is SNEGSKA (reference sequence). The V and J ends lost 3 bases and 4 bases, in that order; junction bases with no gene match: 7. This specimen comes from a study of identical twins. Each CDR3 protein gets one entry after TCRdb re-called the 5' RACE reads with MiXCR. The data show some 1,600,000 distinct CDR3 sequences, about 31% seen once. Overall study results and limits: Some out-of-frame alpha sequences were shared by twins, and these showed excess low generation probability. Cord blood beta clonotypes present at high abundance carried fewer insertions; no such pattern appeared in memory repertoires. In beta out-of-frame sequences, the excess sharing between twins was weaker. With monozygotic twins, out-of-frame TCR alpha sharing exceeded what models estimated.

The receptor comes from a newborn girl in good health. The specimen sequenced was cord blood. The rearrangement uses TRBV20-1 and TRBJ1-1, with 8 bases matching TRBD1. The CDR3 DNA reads TGCAGTGCTAGTACCCGACAGGGGCCCACTGAAGCTTTCTTT. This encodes CSASTRQGPTEAFF.